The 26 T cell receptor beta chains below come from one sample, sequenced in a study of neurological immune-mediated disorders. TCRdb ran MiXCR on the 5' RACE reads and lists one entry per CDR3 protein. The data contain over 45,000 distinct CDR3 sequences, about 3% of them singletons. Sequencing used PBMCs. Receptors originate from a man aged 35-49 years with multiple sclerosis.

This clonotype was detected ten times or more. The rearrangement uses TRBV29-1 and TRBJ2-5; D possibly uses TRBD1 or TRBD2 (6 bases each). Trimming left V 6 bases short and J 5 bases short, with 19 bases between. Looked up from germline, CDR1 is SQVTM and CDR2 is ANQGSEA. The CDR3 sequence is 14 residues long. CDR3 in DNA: TGCAGCGTCCTTTCCGGGGGTGGGGGCGAGACCCAGTACTTC. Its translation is CSVLSGGGGETQYF.

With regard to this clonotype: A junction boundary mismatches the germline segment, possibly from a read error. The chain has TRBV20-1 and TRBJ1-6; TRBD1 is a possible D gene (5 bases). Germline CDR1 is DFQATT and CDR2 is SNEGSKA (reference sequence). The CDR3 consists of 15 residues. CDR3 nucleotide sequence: TGCAGTGCTAGAGCGGGGGATACAAGCTATTCACCCCTCAACTTT. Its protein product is CSARAGDTSYSPLNF.

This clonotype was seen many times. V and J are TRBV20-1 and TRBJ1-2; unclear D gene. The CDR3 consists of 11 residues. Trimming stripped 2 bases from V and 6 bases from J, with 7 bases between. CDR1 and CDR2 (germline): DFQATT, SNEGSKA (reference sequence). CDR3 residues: CSARSQNGYTF. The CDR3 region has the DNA TGCAGTGCTAGAAGCCAGAATGGCTACACCTTC.

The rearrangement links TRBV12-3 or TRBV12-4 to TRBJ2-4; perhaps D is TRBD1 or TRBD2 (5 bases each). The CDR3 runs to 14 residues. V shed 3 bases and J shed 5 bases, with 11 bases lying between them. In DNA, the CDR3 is TGTGCCAGCAGTTTCTCGGTGGGGGAAAACATTCAGTACTTC. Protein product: CASSFSVGENIQYF.

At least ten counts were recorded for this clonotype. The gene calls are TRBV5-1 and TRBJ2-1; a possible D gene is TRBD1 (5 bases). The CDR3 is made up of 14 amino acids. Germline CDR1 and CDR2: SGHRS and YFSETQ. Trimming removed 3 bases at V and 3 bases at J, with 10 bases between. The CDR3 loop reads CASSSVDSYNEQFF. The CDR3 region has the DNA TGCGCCAGCAGCTCGGTTGACAGCTACAATGAGCAGTTCTTC.

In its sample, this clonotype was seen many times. Here the CDR3 reads CASSQFRGAQDEQYF. As DNA, the CDR3 is TGCGCCAGCAGCCAATTCCGGGGGGCGCAGGACGAGCAGTACTTC. V usage is TRBV4-1 and J usage is TRBJ2-7, with D possibly matching TRBD2 (7 bases). This CDR3 region has 15 residues. Per the germline V gene, CDR1 is MGHRA and CDR2 is YSYEKL. V lost 2 bases and J 5 bases, leaving 16 bases between the germline ends.

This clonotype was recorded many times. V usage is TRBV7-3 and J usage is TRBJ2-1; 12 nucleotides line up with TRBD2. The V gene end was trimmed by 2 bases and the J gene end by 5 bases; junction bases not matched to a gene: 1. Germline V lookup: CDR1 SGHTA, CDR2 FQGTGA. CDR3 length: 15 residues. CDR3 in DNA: TGTGCCAGCAGCTTACTAGCGGGGGGGCACAATGAGCAGTTCTTC. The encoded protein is CASSLLAGGHNEQFF. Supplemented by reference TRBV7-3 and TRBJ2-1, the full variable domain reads GAGVSQTPSNKVTEKGKYVELRCDPISGHTALYWYRQSLGQGPEFLIYFQGTGAADDSGLPNDRFFAVRPEGSVSTLKIQRTERGDSAVYLCASSLLAGGHNEQFFGPGTRLTVL.

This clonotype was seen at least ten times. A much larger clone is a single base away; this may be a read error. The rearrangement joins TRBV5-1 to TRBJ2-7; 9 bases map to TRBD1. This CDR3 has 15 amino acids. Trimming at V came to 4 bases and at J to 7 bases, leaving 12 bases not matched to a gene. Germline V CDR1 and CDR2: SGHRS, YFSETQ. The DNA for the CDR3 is TGCGCCAGCAGCCCGATTGGGACAGGGTCTAAAGAGCAGTACTTC. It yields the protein CASSPIGTGSKEQYF. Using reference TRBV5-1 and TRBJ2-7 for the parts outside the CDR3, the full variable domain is KAGVTQTPRYLIKTRGQQVTLSCSPISGHRSVSWYQQTPGQGLQFLFEYFSETQRNKGNFPGRFSGRQFSNSRSEMNVSTLELGDSALYLCASSPIGTGSKEQYFGPGTRLTVT.

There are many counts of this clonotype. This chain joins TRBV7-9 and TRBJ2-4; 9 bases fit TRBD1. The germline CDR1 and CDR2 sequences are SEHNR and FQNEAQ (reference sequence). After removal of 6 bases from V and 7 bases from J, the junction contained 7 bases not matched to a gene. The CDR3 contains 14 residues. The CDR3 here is CASRPGGQGNIQYF. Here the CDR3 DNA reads TGTGCCAGCAGGCCTGGGGGACAGGGCAACATTCAGTACTTC.

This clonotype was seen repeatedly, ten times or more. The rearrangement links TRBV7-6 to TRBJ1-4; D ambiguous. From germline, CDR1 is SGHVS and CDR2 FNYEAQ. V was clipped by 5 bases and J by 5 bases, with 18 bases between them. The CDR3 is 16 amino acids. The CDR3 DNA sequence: TGTGCCAGCAGCCCCAACGGCGGGGTCCTCAATGAAAAACTGTTTTTT. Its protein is CASSPNGGVLNEKLFF. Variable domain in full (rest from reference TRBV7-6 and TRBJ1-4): GAGVSQSPRYKVTKRGQDVALRCDPISGHVSLYWYRQALGQGPEFLTYFNYEAQQDKSGLPNDRFSAERPEGSISTLTIQRTEQRDSAMYRCASSPNGGVLNEKLFFGSGTQLSVL.

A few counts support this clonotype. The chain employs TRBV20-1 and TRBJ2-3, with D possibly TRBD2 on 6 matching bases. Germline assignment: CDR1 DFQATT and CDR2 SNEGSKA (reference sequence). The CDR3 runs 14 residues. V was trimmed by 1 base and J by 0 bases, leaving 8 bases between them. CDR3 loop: CSARASGSTDTQYF. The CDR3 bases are TGCAGTGCTAGAGCCAGCGGGAGCACAGATACGCAGTATTTT.

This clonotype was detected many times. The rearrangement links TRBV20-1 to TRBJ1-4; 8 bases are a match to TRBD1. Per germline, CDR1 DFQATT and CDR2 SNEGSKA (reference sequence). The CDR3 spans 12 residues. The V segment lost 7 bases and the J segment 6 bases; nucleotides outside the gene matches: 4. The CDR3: CSVRGLDEKLFF. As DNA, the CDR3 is TGCAGTGTCAGGGGGCTGGATGAAAAACTGTTTTTT.

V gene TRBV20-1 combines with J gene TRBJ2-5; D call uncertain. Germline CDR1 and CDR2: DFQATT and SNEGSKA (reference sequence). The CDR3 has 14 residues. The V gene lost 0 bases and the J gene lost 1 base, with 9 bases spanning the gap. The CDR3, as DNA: TGCAGTGCTAGAGAGGCAGCAGCCCAAGAGACCCAGTACTTC. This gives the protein CSAREAAAQETQYF.

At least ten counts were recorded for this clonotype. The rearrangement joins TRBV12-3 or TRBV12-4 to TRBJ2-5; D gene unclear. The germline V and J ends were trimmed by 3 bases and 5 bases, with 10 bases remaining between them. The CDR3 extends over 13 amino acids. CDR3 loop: CASSLFAVETQYF. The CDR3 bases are TGTGCCAGCAGTTTGTTTGCGGTCGAGACCCAGTACTTC.

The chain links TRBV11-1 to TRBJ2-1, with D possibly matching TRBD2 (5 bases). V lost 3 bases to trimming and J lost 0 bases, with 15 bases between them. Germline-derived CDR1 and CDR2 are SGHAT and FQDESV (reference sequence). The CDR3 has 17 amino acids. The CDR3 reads CASSFGSVRSSYNEQFF. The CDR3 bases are TGTGCCAGCAGCTTTGGTAGCGTCCGGAGCTCCTACAATGAGCAGTTCTTC.

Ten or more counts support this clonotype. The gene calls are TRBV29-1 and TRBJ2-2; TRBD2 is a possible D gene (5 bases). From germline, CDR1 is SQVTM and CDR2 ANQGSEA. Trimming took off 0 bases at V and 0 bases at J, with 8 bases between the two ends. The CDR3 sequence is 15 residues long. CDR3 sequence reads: CSVEESGSNTGELFF. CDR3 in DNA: TGCAGCGTTGAAGAAAGCGGATCGAACACCGGGGAGCTGTTTTTT.

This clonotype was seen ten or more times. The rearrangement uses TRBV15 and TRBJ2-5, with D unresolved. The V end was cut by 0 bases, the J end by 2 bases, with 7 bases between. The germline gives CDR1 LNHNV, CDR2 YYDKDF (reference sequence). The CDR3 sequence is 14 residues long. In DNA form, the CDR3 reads TGTGCCACCAGCAGAGACGTCGGACAAGAGACCCAGTACTTC. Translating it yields CATSRDVGQETQYF. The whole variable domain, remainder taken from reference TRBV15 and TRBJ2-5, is DAMVIQNPRYQVTQFGKPVTLSCSQTLNHNVMYWYQQKSSQAPKLLFHYYDKDFNNEADTPDNFQSRRPNTSFCFLDIRSPGLGDTAMYLCATSRDVGQETQYFGPGTRLLVL.

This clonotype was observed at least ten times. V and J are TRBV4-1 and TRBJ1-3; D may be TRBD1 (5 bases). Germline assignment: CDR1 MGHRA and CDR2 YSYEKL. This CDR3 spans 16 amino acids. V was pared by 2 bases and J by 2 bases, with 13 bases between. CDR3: CASSQYGGTTGNTIYF. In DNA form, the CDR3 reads TGCGCCAGCAGCCAATACGGAGGGACTACTGGAAACACCATATATTTT.

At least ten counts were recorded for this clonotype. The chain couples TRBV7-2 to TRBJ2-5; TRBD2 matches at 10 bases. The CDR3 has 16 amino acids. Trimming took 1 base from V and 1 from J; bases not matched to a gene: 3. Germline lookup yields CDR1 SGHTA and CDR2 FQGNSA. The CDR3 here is CASSLGLAGAQETQYF. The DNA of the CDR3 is TGTGCCAGCAGCTTAGGGCTAGCGGGGGCCCAAGAGACCCAGTACTTC.

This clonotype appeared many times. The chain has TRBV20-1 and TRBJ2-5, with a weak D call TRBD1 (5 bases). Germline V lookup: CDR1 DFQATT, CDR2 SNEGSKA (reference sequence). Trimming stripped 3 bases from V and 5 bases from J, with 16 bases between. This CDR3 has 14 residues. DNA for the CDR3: TGCAGTGCTAGGGCGCAGGGTCAATGGGAGACCCAGTACTTC. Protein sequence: CSARAQGQWETQYF.

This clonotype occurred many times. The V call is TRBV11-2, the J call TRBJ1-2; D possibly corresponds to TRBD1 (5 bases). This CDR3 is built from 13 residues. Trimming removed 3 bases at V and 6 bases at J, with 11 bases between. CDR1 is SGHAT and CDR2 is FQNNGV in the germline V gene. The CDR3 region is CASSFTGTNGYTF. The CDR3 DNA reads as TGTGCCAGCAGCTTCACCGGGACGAATGGCTACACCTTC.

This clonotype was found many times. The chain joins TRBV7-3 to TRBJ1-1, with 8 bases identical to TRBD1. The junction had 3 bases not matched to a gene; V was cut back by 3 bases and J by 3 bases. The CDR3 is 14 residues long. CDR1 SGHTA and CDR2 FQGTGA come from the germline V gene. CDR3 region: CASSLDRADTEAFF. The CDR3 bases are TGTGCCAGCAGCTTGGACAGGGCGGACACTGAAGCTTTCTTT. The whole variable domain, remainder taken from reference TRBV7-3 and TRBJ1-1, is GAGVSQTPSNKVTEKGKYVELRCDPISGHTALYWYRQSLGQGPEFLIYFQGTGAADDSGLPNDRFFAVRPEGSVSTLKIQRTERGDSAVYLCASSLDRADTEAFFGQGTRLTVV.

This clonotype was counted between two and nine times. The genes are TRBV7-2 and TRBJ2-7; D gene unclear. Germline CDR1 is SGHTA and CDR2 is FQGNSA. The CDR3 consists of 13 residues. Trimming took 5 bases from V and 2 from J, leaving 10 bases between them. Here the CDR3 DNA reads TGTGCCAGCAGCCCGGGCGAGGCCTACGAGCAGTACTTC. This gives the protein CASSPGEAYEQYF.

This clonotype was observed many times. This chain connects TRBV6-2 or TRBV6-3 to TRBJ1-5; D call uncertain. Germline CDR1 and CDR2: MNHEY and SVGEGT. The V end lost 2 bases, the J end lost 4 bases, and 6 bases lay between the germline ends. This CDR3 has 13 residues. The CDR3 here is CASSYVVNQPQHF. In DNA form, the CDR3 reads TGTGCCAGCAGTTACGTCGTGAATCAGCCCCAGCATTTT.

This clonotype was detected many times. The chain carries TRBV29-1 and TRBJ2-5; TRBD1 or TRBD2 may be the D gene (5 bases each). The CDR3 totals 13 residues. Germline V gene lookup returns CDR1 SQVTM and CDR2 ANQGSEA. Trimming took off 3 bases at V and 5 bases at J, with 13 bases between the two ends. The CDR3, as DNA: TGCAGCGTTGAGGTTATCGAGGGGGAGACCCAGTACTTC. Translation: CSVEVIEGETQYF.

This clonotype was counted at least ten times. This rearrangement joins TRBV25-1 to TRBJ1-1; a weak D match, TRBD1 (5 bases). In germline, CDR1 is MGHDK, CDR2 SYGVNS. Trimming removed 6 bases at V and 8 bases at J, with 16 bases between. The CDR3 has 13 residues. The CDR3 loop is CASRQSGGTEAFF. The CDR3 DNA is TGTGCCAGCAGACAGTCGGGGGGGACCGAAGCTTTCTTT.